This record looks at one TCR beta chain sequence and its context. As yet, its antigen is unknown. Thymic tissue was derived from resections collected during corrective heart surgery. Donation was from healthy Finnish infants who were having corrective surgery that addressed congenital heart defects. This entry belongs to a study of human thymus T cells. Whole-study findings and limits: What related research reported was that thymic repertoires overlapped highly among unrelated individuals. Gene usage for V and J segments appeared biased in thymic and blood repertoires.

Profiling relied on immunoSEQ multiplex PCR, and the TCRdb table lists in-frame clones only, not all of them. Among about 130,000 clones listed, around 94% were seen once. CDR1 and CDR2 from the germline V gene are SGHVS and FNYEAQ. V gave up 5 bases and J gave up 0 bases, with 17 bases separating them. The CDR3 consists of 17 residues. This chain links TRBV7-6 with TRBJ1-5, with D possibly being TRBD1 (5 bases). This clonotype was obtained from a boy less than two years old with a congenital heart defect but otherwise immunologically healthy. Sequencing was carried out using thymus tissue. The CDR3 DNA sequence: TGTGCCAGCAGCCCCGGGGCAGGGTTATATAGCAATCAGCCCCAGCATTTT. Its translation is CASSPGAGLYSNQPQHF.